The 5 T cell receptor beta chains below come from one sample, sequenced in a study of T-cell reconstitution after alpha-beta-depleted transplantation in children. Unique molecular identifiers were used to barcode this TCRbeta library. TCRdb re-called the PCR reads through MiXCR, storing one row per CDR3 protein. The sample includes about 900,000 distinct CDR3 sequences, about 29% of them seen just once. This material consisted of PBMCs, mostly from graft donor cells, taken 360 days after TCRalphabeta/CD19-depleted stem cell transplant. These TCRs come from a boy in the first two years of life who had a stem cell transplant for SCID, so the T cells may come from the graft donor.

This clonotype occurred a few times. J is TRBJ2-7 and V is TRBV28; 7 nucleotides line up with TRBD2. The CDR3 has 16 amino acids. The trim removed 6 bases at V and 5 bases at J, leaving 16 bases unmatched. Germline V gene data show CDR1 as MDHEN and CDR2 as SYDVKM. Written as DNA, the CDR3 is TGTGCCAGCAGCCCAGATGTTGGACTGGGGGGGGACGAGCAGTACTTC. This codes for CASSPDVGLGGDEQYF.

The chain employs TRBV5-1 and TRBJ2-1; D is unclear. Germline V gene data show CDR1 as SGHRS and CDR2 as YFSETQ. The CDR3 covers 18 residues. V dropped 0 bases and J dropped 5 bases, with 21 bases sitting between them. The CDR3 loop is CASSLVPLPSFRHNEQFF. The CDR3 nucleotides read TGCGCCAGCAGCTTGGTCCCCCTACCTAGTTTCCGACACAATGAGCAGTTCTTC.

The chain combines TRBV6-5 with TRBJ2-3, with D unclear. From germline, CDR1 is MNHEY and CDR2 SVGAGI. The V end lost 1 base, the J end lost 1 base, and 15 bases lay between the germline ends. The CDR3 has 17 residues. CDR3 sequence reads: CASSYWSGRGGTDTQYF. CDR3 DNA: TGTGCCAGCAGTTACTGGTCCGGCCGCGGCGGCACAGATACGCAGTATTTT.

The rearrangement links TRBV7-9 to TRBJ1-1; D ambiguous. Germline V gene sequence: CDR1 SEHNR, CDR2 FQNEAQ (reference sequence). V shed 7 bases and J shed 1 base, with 13 bases lying between them. The CDR3 contains 14 residues. The CDR3 coding sequence is TGTGCCAGCACCGAACAAGGGCAGAACACTGAAGCTTTCTTT. Protein: CASTEQGQNTEAFF. The entire variable domain, with the rest obtained from reference TRBV7-9 and TRBJ1-1, is as follows: DTGVSQNPRHKITKRGQNVTFRCDPISEHNRLYWYRQTLGQGPEFLTYFQNEAQLEKSRLLSDRFSAERPKGSFSTLEIQRTEQGDSAMYLCASTEQGQNTEAFFGQGTRLTVV.

The rearrangement links TRBV4-2 to TRBJ2-2, with D possibly matching TRBD2 (6 bases). Germline loops: CDR1 LGHNA, CDR2 YNFKEQ. The CDR3 extends over 16 amino acids. V lost 0 bases and J lost 4, with 12 bases in between. The CDR3 DNA is TGTGCCAGCAGCCAAGATTGGAGGGCCAGCACCGGGGAGCTGTTTTTT. Translating gives CASSQDWRASTGELFF.